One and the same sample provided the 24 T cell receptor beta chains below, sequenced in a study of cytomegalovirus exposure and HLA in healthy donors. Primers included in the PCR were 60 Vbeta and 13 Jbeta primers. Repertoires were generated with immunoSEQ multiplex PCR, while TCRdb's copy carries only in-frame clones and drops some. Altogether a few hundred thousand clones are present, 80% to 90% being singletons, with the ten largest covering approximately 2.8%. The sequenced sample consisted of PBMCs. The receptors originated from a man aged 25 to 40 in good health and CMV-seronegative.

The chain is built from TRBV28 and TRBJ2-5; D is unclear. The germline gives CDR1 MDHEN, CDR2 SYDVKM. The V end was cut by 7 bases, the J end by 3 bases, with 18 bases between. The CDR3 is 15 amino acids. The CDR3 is CASIAPGFAKETQYF. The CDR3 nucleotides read TGTGCCAGCATCGCCCCAGGCTTCGCCAAAGAGACCCAGTACTTC.

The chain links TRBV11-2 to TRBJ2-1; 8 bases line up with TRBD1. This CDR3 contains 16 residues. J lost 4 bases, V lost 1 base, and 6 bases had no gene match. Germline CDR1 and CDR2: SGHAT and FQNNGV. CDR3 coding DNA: TGTGCCAGCAGCTTAGTGGCAGGGGGCGCGTACAATGAGCAGTTCTTC. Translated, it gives CASSLVAGGAYNEQFF.

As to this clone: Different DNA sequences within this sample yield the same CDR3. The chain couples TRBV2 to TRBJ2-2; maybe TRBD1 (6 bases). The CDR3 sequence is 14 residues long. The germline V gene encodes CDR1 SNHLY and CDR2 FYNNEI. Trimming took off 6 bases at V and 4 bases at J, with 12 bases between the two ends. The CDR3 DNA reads TGTGCCAGCAGGGGTACAGGGAGCACCGGGGAGCTGTTTTTT. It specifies CASRGTGSTGELFF. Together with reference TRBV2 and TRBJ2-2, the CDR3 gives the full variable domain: EPEVTQTPSHQVTQMGQEVILRCVPISNHLYFYWYRQILGQKVEFLVSFYNNEISEKSEIFDDQFSVERPDGSNFTLKIRSTKLEDSAMYFCASRGTGSTGELFFGEGSRLTVL.

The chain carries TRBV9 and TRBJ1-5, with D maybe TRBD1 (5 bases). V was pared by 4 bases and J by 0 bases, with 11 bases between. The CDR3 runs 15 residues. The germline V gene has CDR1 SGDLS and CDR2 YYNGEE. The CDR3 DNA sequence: TGTGCCAGCAGCACCGAAGGGGTTAGCAATCAGCCCCAGCATTTT. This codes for CASSTEGVSNQPQHF.

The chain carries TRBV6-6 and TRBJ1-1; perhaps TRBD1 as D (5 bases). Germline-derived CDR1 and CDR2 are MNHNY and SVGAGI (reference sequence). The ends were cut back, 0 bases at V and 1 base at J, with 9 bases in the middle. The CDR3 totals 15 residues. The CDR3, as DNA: TGTGCCAGCAGTTACTCTGTCGGGGGGAACACTGAAGCTTTCTTT. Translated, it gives CASSYSVGGNTEAFF.

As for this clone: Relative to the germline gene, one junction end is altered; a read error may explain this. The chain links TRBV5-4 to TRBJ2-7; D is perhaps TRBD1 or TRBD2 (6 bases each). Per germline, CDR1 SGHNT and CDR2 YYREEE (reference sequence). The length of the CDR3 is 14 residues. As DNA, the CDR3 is TGTGCCAGCAGTTTGGGGGGCCTCACCTACGAGCAGTACTTC. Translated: CASSLGGLTYEQYF.

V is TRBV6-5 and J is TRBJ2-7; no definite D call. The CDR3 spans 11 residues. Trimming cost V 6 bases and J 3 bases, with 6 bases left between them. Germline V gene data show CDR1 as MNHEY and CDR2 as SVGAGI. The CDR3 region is CASRSIYEQYF. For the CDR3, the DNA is TGTGCCAGCAGGTCCATCTACGAGCAGTACTTC.

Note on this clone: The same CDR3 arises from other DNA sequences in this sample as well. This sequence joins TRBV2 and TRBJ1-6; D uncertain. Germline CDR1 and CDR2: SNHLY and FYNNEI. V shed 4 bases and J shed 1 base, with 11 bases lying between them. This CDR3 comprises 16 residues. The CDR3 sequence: CASSVSGSSYNSPLHF. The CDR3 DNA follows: TGTGCCAGCAGTGTGAGTGGGAGTTCCTATAATTCACCCCTCCACTTT. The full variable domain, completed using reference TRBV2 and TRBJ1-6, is EPEVTQTPSHQVTQMGQEVILRCVPISNHLYFYWYRQILGQKVEFLVSFYNNEISEKSEIFDDQFSVERPDGSNFTLKIRSTKLEDSAMYFCASSVSGSSYNSPLHFGNGTRLTVT.

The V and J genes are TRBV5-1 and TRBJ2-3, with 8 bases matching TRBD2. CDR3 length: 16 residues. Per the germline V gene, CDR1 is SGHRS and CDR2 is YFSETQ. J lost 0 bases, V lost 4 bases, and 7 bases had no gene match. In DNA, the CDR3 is TGCGCCAGCAGCCTGCCGGGGGGGGGAAGCACAGATACGCAGTATTTT. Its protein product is CASSLPGGGSTDTQYF. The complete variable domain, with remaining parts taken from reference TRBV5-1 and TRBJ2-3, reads KAGVTQTPRYLIKTRGQQVTLSCSPISGHRSVSWYQQTPGQGLQFLFEYFSETQRNKGNFPGRFSGRQFSNSRSEMNVSTLELGDSALYLCASSLPGGGSTDTQYFGPGTRLTVL.

The CDR3 DNA reads TGTGCCAGCAGTGAAGGGGGGCAGGGGGCGCGGGGCACTGAAGCTTTCTTT. It specifies CASSEGGQGARGTEAFF. The rearrangement uses TRBV6-1 and TRBJ1-1, with 8 bases matching TRBD1. With V trimmed by 1 base and J by 4 bases, 11 bases remained unmatched. Germline values: CDR1 MNHNS, CDR2 SASEGT. The CDR3 consists of 17 residues.

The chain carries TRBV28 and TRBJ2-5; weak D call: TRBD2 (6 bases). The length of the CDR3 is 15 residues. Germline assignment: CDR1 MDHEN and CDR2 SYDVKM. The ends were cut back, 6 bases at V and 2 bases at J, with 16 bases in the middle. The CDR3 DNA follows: TGTGCCAGCAGCTGGCCCCGGGAGACGCAAGAGACCCAGTACTTC. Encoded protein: CASSWPRETQETQYF.

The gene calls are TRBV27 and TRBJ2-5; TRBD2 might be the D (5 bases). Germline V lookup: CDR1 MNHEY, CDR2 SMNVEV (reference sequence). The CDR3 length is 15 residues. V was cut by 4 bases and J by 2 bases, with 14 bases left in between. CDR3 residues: CASSWLVGGQETQYF. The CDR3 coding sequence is TGTGCCAGCAGTTGGCTAGTTGGAGGTCAAGAGACCCAGTACTTC.

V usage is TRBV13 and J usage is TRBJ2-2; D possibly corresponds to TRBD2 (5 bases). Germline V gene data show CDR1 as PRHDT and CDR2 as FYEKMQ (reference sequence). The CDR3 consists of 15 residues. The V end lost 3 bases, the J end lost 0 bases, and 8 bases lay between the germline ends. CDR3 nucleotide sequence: TGTGCCAGCAGCTTCCGGGGAACGAACACCGGGGAGCTGTTTTTT. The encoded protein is CASSFRGTNTGELFF.

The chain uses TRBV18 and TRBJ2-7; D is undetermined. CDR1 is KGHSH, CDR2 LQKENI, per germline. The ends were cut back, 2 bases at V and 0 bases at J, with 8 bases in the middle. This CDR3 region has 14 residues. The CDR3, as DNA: TGTGCCAGCTCACCAGCTTCTAACTCCTACGAGCAGTACTTC. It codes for CASSPASNSYEQYF.

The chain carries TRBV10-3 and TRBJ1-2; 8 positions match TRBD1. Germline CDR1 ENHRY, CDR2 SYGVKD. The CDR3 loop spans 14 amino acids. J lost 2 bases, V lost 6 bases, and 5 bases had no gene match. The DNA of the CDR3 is TGTGCCATCAGCAAGGACAGGGAGAACTATGGCTACACCTTC. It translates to CAISKDRENYGYTF.

The CDR3 loop is CASSLETGLLGGYTF. As DNA, the CDR3 is TGTGCCAGCAGTTTAGAGACAGGACTGCTGGGGGGCTACACCTTC. The chain couples TRBV28 to TRBJ1-2; D may be TRBD1 (6 bases). With 2 bases removed from V and 8 bases from J, the gap between germline ends came to 18 bases. CDR1 is MDHEN, CDR2 SYDVKM, per germline. The CDR3 consists of 15 residues.

The chain's CDR3 is CASSLDRGRDYEQYF. As DNA, the CDR3 is TGTGCCAGCAGCTTAGACAGGGGGCGCGACTACGAGCAGTACTTC. The chain employs TRBV13 and TRBJ2-5; 9 bases are shared with TRBD1. The end of the DNA fits TRBJ2-7 better, so the J call may be wrong. This CDR3 is 15 amino acids long. Germline values: CDR1 PRHDT, CDR2 FYEKMQ (reference sequence).

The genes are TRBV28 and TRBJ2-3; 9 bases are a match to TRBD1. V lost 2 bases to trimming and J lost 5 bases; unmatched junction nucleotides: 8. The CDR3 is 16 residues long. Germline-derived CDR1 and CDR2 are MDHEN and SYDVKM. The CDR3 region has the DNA TGTGCCAGCAGTTTAGTACCGGGACAGGGTAGAGATACGCAGTATTTT. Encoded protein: CASSLVPGQGRDTQYF.

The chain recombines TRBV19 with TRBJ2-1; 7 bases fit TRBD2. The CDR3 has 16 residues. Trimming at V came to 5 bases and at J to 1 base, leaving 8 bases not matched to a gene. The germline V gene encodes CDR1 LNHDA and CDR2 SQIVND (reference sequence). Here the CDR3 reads CASSFPQRGSYNEQFF. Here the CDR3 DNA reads TGTGCCAGTAGTTTCCCCCAGCGGGGATCCTACAATGAGCAGTTCTTC. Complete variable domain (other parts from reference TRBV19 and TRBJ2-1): DGGITQSPKYLFRKEGQNVTLSCEQNLNHDAMYWYRQDPGQGLRLIYYSQIVNDFQKGDIAEGYSVSREKKESFPLTVTSAQKNPTAFYLCASSFPQRGSYNEQFFGPGTRLTVL.

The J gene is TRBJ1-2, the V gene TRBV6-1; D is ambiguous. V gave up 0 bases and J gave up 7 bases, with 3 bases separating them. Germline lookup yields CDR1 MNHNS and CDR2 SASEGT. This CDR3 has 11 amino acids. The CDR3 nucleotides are TGTGCCAGCAGTGAAGCCCGTGGCTACACCTTC. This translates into CASSEARGYTF.

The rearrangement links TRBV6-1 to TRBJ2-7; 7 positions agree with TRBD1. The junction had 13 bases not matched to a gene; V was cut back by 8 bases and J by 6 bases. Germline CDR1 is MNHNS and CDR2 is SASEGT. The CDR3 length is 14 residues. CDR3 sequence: CASDPLTGRAEQYF. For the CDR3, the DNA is TGTGCCAGCGACCCCTTGACAGGGCGGGCCGAGCAGTACTTC.

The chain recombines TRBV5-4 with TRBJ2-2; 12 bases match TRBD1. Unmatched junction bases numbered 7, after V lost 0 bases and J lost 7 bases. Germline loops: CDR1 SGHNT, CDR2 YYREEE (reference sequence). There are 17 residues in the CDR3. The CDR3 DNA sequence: TGTGCCAGCAGCTTGGGAGGGACAGGGGGCCTAGGCGGGGAGCTGTTTTTT. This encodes CASSLGGTGGLGGELFF.

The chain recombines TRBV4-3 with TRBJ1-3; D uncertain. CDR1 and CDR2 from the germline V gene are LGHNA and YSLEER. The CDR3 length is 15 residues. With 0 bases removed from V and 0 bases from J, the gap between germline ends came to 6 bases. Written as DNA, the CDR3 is TGCGCCAGCAGCCAAGATTCCAGCTCTGGAAACACCATATATTTT. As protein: CASSQDSSSGNTIYF.

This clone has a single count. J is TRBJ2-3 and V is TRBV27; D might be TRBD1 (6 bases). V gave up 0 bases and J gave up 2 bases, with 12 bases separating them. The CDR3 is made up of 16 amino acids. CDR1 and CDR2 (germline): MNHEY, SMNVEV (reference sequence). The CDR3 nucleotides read TGTGCCAGCAGTTTATCGGGAGACAGGACCACAGATACGCAGTATTTT. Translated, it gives CASSLSGDRTTDTQYF.